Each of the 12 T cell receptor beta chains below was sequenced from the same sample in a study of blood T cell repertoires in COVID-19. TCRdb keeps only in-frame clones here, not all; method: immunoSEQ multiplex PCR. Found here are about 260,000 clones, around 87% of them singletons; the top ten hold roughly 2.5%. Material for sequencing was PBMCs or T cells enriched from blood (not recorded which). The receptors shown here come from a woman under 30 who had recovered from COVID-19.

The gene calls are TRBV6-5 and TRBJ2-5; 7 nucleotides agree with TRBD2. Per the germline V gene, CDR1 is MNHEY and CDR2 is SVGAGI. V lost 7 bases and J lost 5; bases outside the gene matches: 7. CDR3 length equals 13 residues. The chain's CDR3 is CASTLRRGETQYF. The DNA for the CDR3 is TGTGCCAGCACCCTCCGGCGGGGGGAGACCCAGTACTTC.

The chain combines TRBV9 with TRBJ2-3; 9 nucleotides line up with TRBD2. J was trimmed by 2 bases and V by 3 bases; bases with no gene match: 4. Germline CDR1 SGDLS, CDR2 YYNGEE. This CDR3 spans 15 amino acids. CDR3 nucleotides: TGTGCCAGCAGCGCTAGCGGGAAGAACACAGATACGCAGTATTTT. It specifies CASSASGKNTDTQYF.

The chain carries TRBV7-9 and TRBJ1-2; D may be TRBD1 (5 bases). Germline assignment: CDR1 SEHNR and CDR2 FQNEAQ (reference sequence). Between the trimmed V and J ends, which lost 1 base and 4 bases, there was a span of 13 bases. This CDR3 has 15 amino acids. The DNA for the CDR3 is TGTGCCAGCAGCTTAGGTCAGGGTAACTTCTATGGCTACACCTTC. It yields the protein CASSLGQGNFYGYTF.

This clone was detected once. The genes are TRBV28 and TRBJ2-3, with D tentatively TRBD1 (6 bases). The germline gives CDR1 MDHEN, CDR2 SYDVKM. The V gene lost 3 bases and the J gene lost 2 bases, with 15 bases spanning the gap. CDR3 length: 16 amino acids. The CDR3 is CASSFGTRGNTDTQYF. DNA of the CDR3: TGTGCCAGCAGTTTCGGGACAAGGGGAAACACAGATACGCAGTATTTT.

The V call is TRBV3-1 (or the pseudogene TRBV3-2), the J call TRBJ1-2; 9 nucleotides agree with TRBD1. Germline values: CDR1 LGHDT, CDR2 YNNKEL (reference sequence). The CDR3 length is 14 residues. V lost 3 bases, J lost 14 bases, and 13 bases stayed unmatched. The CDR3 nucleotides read TGTGCCAGCAGCCAGGACTGGACAGGGGCCGCTAAGACCTTC. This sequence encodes CASSQDWTGAAKTF.

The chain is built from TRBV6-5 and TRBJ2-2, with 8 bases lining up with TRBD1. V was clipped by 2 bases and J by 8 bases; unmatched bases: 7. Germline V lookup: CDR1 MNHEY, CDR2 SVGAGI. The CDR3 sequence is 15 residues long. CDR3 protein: CASSYGQGPTGELFF. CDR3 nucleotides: TGTGCCAGCAGTTACGGACAGGGCCCGACGGGGGAGCTGTTTTTT.

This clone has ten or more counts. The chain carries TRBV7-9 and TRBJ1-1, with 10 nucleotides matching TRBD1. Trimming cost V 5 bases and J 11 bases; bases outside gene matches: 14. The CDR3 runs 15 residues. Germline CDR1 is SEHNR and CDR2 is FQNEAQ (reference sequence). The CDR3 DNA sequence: TGTGCCAGCAGCCCCGGGACAGGGGTCGAAAAGAGGGCTTTCTTT. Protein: CASSPGTGVEKRAFF.

The CDR3, as DNA: TGTGCCAGCAGTTTGGGACTTTCTAACTATGGCTACACCTTC. This translates into CASSLGLSNYGYTF. V usage is TRBV28 and J usage is TRBJ1-2, with D perhaps matching TRBD1 (5 bases). Germline CDR1 is MDHEN and CDR2 is SYDVKM. V was shortened by 3 bases and J by 0 bases, with 8 bases between the two germline ends. The CDR3 sequence is 14 residues long.

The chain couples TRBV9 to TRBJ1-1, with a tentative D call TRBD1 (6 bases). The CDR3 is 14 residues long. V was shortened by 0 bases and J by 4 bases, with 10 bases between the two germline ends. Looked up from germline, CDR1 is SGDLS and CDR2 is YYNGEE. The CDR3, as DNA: TGTGCCAGCAGCGTAGACAGGGCGGGCACTGAAGCTTTCTTT. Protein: CASSVDRAGTEAFF. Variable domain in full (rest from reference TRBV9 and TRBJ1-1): DSGVTQTPKHLITATGQRVTLRCSPRSGDLSVYWYQQSLDQGLQFLIQYYNGEERAKGNILERFSAQQFPDLHSELNLSSLELGDSALYFCASSVDRAGTEAFFGQGTRLTVV.

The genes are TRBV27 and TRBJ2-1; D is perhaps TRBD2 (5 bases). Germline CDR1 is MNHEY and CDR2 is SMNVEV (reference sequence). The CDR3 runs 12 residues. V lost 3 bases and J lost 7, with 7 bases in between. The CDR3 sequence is CASSFRGNEQFF. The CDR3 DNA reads TGTGCCAGCAGTTTTAGAGGGAATGAGCAGTTCTTC.

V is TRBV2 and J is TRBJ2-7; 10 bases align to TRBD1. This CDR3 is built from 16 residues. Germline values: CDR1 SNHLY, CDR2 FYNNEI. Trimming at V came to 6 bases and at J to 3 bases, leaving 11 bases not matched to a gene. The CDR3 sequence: CASSARTGGYLYEQYF. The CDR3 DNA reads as TGTGCCAGCAGCGCCCGGACAGGGGGATATCTCTACGAGCAGTACTTC. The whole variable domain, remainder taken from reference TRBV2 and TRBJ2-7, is EPEVTQTPSHQVTQMGQEVILRCVPISNHLYFYWYRQILGQKVEFLVSFYNNEISEKSEIFDDQFSVERPDGSNFTLKIRSTKLEDSAMYFCASSARTGGYLYEQYFGPGTRLTVT.

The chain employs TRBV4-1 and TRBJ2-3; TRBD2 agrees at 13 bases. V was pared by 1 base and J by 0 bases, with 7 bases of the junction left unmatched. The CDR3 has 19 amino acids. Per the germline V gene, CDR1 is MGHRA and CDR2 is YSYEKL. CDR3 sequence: CASSQAGTSGVTSTDTQYF. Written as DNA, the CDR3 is TGCGCCAGCAGCCAAGCCGGGACTAGCGGGGTCACTAGCACAGATACGCAGTATTTT.